The sequence of this T cell receptor (beta chain) was determined in a study of CD8+CD57+ T cells in acquired aplastic anemia. This clonotype was recorded a few times. CDR1 is SGHTA and CDR2 is FQGNSA in the germline V gene. Unmatched junction bases numbered 5, after V lost 1 base and J lost 5 bases. The CDR3 has 15 residues. By flow cytometry, patients selected for sequencing had shown an expansion of CD8+CD57+ cells. Investigators profiled TCR beta VDJ and CDR3 from genomic DNA template. Each CDR3 protein gets one entry after TCRdb re-called the reads with MiXCR. The data hold about 470,000 distinct CDR3 sequences, with under 40% observed a single time.

The receptor was derived from a human donor with aplastic anemia. The chain links TRBV7-2 to TRBJ2-3, with 8 bases lining up with TRBD2. The material sequenced was sorted CD4+, CD8+, or CD8+CD57+ T cells (not recorded which) from PBMCs. The CDR3 region is CASSLVSGGVDTQYF. The CDR3 DNA follows: TGTGCCAGCAGCTTAGTTTCGGGGGGGGTAGATACGCAGTATTTT.